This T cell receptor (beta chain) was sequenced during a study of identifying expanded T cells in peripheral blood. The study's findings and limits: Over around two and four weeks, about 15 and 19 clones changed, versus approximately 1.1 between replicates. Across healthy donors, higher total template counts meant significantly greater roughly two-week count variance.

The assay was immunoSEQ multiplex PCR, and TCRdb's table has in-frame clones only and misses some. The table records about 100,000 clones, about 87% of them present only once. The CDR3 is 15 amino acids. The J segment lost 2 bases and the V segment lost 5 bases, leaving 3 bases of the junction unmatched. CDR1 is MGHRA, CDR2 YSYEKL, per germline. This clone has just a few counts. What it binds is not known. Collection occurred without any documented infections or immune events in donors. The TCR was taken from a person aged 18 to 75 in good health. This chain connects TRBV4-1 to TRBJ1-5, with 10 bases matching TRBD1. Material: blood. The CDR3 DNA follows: TGCGCCAGCAGCTATGGGACAGGGGGCAATCAGCCCCAGCATTTT. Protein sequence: CASSYGTGGNQPQHF.